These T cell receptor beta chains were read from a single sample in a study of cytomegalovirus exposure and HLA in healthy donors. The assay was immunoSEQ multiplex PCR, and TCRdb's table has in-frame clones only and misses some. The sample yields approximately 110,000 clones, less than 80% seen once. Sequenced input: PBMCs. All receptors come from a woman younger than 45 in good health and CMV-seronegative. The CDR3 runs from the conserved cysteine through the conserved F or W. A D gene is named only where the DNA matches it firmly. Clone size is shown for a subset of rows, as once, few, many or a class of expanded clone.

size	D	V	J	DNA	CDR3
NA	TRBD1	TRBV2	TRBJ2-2	TGTGCCAGCAGCGAAACTAGGGACAGACCGAACACCGGGGAGCTGTTTTTT	CASSETRDRPNTGELFF
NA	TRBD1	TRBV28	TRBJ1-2	TGTGCCAGCAGTTCCGCGGACAGGATCTATGGCTACACCTTC	CASSSADRIYGYTF
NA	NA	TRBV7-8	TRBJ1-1	TGTGCCAGCAGCTCATACATTGAAGCTTTCTTT	CASSSYIEAFF
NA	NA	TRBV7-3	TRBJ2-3	TGTGCCAGCAGCTTAGAGACAGATACGCAGTATTTT	CASSLETDTQYF
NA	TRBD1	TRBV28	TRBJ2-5	TGTGCCAGCAGTTTAATCCCTACAGGGGTAAAAGAGACCCAGTACTTC	CASSLIPTGVKETQYF
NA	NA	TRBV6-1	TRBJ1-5	TGTGCCAGCAGCGCTAGAGAGAATCAGCCCCAGCATTTT	CASSARENQPQHF
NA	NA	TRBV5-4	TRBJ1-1	TGTGCCAGCAGCTTGGCCCCTCGCGGAGGGGTGATCACTGAAGCTTTCTTT	CASSLAPRGGVITEAFF
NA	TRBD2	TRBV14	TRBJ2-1	TGTGCCAGCAGACCCGTGGCGGGAGGGCCTCAGGGAGAGCAGTTCTTC	CASRPVAGGPQGEQFF
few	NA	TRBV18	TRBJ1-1	TGTGCCAGCTCATCCCAGGGTAGAGACACTGAAGCTTTCTTT	CASSSQGRDTEAFF
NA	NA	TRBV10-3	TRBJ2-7	TGTGCCATCAGTGCAGATGTTAACAGGGACTACGAGCAGTACTTC	CAISADVNRDYEQYF
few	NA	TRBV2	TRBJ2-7	TGTGCCAGCAGTGAGGTAGCGGTAACCTACGAGCAGTACTTC	CASSEVAVTYEQYF
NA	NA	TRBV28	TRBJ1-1	TGTGCCAGCAGTTTCATCAGGGAGGGCACTGAAGCTTTCTTT	CASSFIREGTEAFF
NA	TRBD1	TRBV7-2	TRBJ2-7	TGTGCCAGCAGCCGAACAGGGGCCGTCGACGAGCAGTACTTC	CASSRTGAVDEQYF
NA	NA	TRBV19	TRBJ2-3	TGTGCCAGTAGATGGACGGCTAGCGCCGATACGCAGTATTTT	CASRWTASADTQYF
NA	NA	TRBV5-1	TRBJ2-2	TGCGCCAGCAGCTTCGGGGCGAACACCGGGGAGCTGTTTTTT	CASSFGANTGELFF
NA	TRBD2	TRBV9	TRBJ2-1	TGTGCCAGCAGCGCACCGGGACTAGCGGGAGTAGGGCCCTACAATGAGCAGTTCTTC	CASSAPGLAGVGPYNEQFF
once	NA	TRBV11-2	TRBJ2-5	TGTGCCAGCAGCTCGGCGTGGGAGCGGGAGACCCAGTACTTC	CASSSAWERETQYF
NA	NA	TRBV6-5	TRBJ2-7	TGTGCCAGCAGTTACGGGGGGAGCTACGAGCAGTACTTC	CASSYGGSYEQYF
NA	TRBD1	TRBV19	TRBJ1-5	TGTGCCAGTAGTATCCAGGGGGCACGCAATCAGCCCCAGCATTTT	CASSIQGARNQPQHF
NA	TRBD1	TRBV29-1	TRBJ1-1	TGCAGCGTAGGGGGACAGGGACACACTGAAGCTTTCTTT	CSVGGQGHTEAFF
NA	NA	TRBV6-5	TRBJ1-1	TGTGCCAGCACCCGGTTGACATGGGCGAACACTGAAGCTTTCTTT	CASTRLTWANTEAFF
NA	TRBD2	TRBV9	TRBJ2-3	TGTGCCAGCAGCATAACTAGCGTGAGCACAGATACGCAGTATTTT	CASSITSVSTDTQYF
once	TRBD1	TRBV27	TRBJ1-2	TGTGCCAGCAGTTTATCGCCAGGGGGCGACTATGGCTACACCTTC	CASSLSPGGDYGYTF
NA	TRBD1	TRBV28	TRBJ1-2	TGTGCCAGCAGTTCGGGACAGAACTATGGCTACACCTTC	CASSSGQNYGYTF
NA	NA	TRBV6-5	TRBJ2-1	TGTGCCAGCAGTTACTCGACGTTCGGGAGCGAGCAGTTCTTC	CASSYSTFGSEQFF
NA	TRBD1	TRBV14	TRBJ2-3	TGTGCCAGCAGCCAAAGATGGGGACAGTTCACAGATACGCAGTATTTT	CASSQRWGQFTDTQYF
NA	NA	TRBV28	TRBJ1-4	TGTGCCAGCAGTTCTATCGCAGGGGACAATGAAAAACTGTTTTTT	CASSSIAGDNEKLFF
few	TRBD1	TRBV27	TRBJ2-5	TGTGCCAGCAGTTCGCGACAGGGCGCGAAGACCCAGTACTTC	CASSSRQGAKTQYF
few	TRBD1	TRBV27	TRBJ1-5	TGTGCCAGCAGTCCGGGGACAGACACTTGGCCCCAGCATTTT	CASSPGTDTWPQHF
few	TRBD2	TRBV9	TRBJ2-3	TGTGCCAGCAGCGTAGAAGCGGGAGGCACAGATACGCAGTATTTT	CASSVEAGGTDTQYF
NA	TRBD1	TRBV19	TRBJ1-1	TGTGCCAGTAGTGAGCCTGGACAGGTGAGGGGCACTGAAGCTTTCTTT	CASSEPGQVRGTEAFF
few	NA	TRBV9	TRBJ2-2	TGTGCCAGCAGCGTAGGTCAGGGCACGAACACCGGGGAGCTGTTTTTT	CASSVGQGTNTGELFF
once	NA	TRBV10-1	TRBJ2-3	TGCGCCAGCAGTGAGTCAACTAGCTTGAGCACAGATACGCAGTATTTT	CASSESTSLSTDTQYF
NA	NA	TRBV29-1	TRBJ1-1	TGCAGCGTTGAAGACACAAGGGGCACTGAAGCTTTCTTT	CSVEDTRGTEAFF
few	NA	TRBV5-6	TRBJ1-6	TGTGCCAGCAGCTTGGCAGGGTCTCCTAGCTCCTATAATTCACCCCTCCACTTT	CASSLAGSPSSYNSPLHF
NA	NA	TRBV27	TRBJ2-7	TGTGCCAGCAGAGAAGGACTACAGCAGTACTTC	CASREGLQQYF
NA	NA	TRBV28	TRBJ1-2	TGTGCCAGCAGCCTAACCCTAGGGGGACAAAGGACCTTC	CASSLTLGGQRTF